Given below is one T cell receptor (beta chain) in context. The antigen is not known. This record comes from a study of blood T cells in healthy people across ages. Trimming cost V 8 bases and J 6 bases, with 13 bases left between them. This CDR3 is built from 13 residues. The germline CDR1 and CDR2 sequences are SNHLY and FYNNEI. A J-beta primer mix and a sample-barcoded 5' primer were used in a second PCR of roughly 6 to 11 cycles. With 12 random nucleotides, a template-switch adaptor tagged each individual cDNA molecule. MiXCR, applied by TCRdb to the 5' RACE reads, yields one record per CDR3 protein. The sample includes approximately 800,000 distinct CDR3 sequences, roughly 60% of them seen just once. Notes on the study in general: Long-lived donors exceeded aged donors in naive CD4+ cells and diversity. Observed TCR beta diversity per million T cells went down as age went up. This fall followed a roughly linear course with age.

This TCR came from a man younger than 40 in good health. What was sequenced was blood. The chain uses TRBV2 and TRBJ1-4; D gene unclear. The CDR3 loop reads CASREFSYEKLFF. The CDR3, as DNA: TGTGCCAGCCGGGAATTCTCGTATGAAAAACTGTTTTTT.